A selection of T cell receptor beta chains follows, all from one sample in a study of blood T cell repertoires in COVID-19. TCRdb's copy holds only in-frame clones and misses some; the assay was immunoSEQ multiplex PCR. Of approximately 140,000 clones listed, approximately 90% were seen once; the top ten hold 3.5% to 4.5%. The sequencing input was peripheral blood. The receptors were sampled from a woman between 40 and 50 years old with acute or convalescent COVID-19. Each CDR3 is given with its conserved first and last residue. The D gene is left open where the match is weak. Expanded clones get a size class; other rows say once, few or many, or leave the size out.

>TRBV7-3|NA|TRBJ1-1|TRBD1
CASSLMTGTEAFF
TGTGCCAGCAGCTTAATGACAGGGACTGAAGCTTTCTTT
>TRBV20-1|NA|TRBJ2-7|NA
CSAQQDYEQYF
TGCAGTGCCCAGCAGGACTACGAGCAGTACTTC
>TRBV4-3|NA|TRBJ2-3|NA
CASSYGQSLTDTQYF
TGCGCCAGCAGCTATGGACAGAGCCTAACAGATACGCAGTATTTT
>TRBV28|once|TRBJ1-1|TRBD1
CASSLYTGATEAFF
TGTGCCAGCAGTTTATATACAGGGGCCACTGAAGCTTTCTTT
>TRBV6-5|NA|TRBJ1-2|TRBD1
CASSTGANYGYTF
TGTGCCAGCTCGACAGGGGCTAACTATGGCTACACCTTC
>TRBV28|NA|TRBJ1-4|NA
CASSLGGRANEKLFF
TGTGCCAGCAGTTTAGGGGGCAGGGCTAATGAAAAACTGTTTTTT
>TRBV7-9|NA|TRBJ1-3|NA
CASSHSQVSGNTIYF
TGTGCCAGCAGCCATTCACAGGTCTCTGGAAACACCATATATTTT
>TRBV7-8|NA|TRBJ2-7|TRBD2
CASSSEETSLTYEQYF
TGTGCCAGCAGCTCCGAAGAGACTAGCTTAACCTACGAGCAGTACTTC
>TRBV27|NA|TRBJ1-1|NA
CASSYGGGPAFF
TGTGCCAGCAGTTATGGGGGAGGGCCGGCTTTCTTT
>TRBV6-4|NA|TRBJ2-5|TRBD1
CASSEGQGSETQYF
TGTGCCAGCAGTGAGGGACAGGGGAGTGAGACCCAGTACTTC
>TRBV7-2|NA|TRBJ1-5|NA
CASSLSGVILPQHF
TGTGCCAGCAGCTTATCGGGGGTCATTTTGCCCCAGCATTTT
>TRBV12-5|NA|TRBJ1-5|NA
CASGLVRGGRQPQHF
TGTGCTAGTGGTTTGGTGCGGGGGGGGCGACAGCCCCAGCATTTT
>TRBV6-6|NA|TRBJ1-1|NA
CASSYLPGMNTEAFF
TGTGCCAGCAGTTACCTTCCAGGGATGAACACTGAAGCTTTCTTT
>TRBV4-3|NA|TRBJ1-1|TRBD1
CASSQLFTGGKTEAFF
TGCGCCAGCAGCCAACTATTTACAGGGGGTAAGACTGAAGCTTTCTTT
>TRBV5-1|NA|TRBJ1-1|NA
CASMSQGLGTEAFF
TGCGCCAGCATGTCGCAGGGCCTGGGGACTGAAGCTTTCTTT
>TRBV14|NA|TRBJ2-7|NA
CASKKQDSYEQYF
TGTGCCAGCAAAAAGCAGGATAGCTACGAGCAGTACTTC
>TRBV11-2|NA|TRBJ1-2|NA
CASSLDSNYGYTF
TGTGCCAGCAGCTTGGACAGCAACTATGGCTACACCTTC
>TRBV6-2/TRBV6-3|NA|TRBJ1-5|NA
CASSHEVLLDSNQPQHF
TGTGCCAGCAGTCACGAGGTTTTATTGGATAGCAATCAGCCCCAGCATTTT
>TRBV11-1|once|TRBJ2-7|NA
CASRSRRDHEQYF
TGTGCCAGCAGGTCCCGGAGGGATCACGAGCAGTACTTC
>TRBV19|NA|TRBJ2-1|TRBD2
CASMARAGEVYNEQFF
TGTGCCAGTATGGCCCGTGCGGGAGAGGTCTACAATGAGCAGTTCTTC
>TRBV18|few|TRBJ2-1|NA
CASSPSLRRATGEQFF
TGTGCCAGCTCACCCAGTCTCCGGAGGGCCACGGGTGAGCAGTTCTTC
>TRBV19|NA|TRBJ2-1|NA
CASSTGLINEQFF
TGTGCCAGTAGTACGGGACTTATCAATGAGCAGTTCTTC
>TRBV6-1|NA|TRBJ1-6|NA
CASSEWQNNSPLHF
TGTGCCAGCAGTGAGTGGCAGAATAATTCACCCCTCCACTTT
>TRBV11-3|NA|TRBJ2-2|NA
CASTDSRVTNTGELFF
TGTGCCAGCACCGACAGTAGGGTCACGAACACCGGGGAGCTGTTTTTT
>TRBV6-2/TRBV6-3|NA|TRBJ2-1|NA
CASSREIPSNEQFF
TGTGCCAGCAGTCGGGAGATCCCTAGCAATGAGCAGTTCTTC
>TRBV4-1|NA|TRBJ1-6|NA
CASSQQTPTGNSPLHF
TGCGCCAGCAGCCAGCAGACCCCGACGGGTAATTCACCCCTCCACTTT
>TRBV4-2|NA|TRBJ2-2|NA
CASSQGANTGELFF
TGTGCCAGCAGCCAAGGAGCGAACACCGGGGAGCTGTTTTTT
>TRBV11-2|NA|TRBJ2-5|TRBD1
CASSTRTGEAETQYF
TGTGCCAGCAGCACCCGGACAGGGGAGGCAGAGACCCAGTACTTC
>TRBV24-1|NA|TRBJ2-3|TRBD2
CATSEGLARDTQYF
TGTGCCACCAGTGAGGGACTAGCTAGAGATACGCAGTATTTT
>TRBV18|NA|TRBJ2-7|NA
CASSPTTSYEQYF
TGTGCCAGCTCACCAACCACTAGCTACGAGCAGTACTTC
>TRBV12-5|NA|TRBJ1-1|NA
CASGPYTEAFF
TGTGCTAGTGGTCCATACACTGAAGCTTTCTTT
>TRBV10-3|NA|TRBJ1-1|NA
CAISEDIRGRNTEAFF
TGTGCCATCAGTGAAGACATCCGAGGGAGGAACACTGAAGCTTTCTTT
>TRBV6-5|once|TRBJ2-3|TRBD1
CASSLTGGRADTQYF
TGTGCCAGCAGCCTGACAGGGGGCAGGGCAGATACGCAGTATTTT
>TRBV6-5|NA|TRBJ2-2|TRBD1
CASRGTGRNTGELFF
TGTGCCAGCAGGGGGACAGGGAGAAACACCGGGGAGCTGTTTTTT
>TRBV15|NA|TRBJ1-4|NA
CATSSMGRLNEKLFF
TGTGCCACCAGCAGCATGGGCAGACTAAATGAAAAACTGTTTTTT
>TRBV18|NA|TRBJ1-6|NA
CASSLAPGLTNSPLHF
TGTGCCAGCTCACTCGCACCGGGACTGACTAATTCACCCCTCCACTTT
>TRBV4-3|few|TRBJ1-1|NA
CASSRAQGTEAFF
TGCGCCAGCAGCCGGGCCCAGGGTACTGAAGCTTTCTTT
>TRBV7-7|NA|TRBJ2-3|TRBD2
CASSRSGFEGDTQYF
TGTGCCAGCAGCCGTAGCGGGTTTGAGGGGGATACGCAGTATTTT
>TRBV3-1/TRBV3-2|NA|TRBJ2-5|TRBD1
CASSQEVWTGAQETQYF
TGTGCCAGCAGCCAAGAAGTGTGGACAGGGGCCCAAGAGACCCAGTACTTC
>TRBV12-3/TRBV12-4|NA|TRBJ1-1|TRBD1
CASSSRGAEAFF
TGTGCCAGCAGCAGCAGGGGGGCTGAAGCTTTCTTT
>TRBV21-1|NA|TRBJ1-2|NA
CAGTGGQNYGYTF
TGTGCCGGCACAGGGGGTCAAAACTATGGCTACACCTTC
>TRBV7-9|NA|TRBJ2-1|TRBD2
CASSPGTSGGPSYNEQFF
TGTGCCAGCAGCCCTGGGACTAGCGGGGGTCCCTCCTACAATGAGCAGTTCTTC
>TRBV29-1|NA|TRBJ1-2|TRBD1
CSVDARDRGPYGYTF
TGCAGCGTCGACGCCCGGGACAGGGGGCCCTATGGCTACACCTTC
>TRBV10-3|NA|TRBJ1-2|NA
CAISEAGDYGYTF
TGTGCCATCAGTGAGGCGGGGGACTATGGCTACACCTTC